What follows are 26 T cell receptor beta chains derived from one specimen sequenced in a study of shared clonotypes between healthy human individuals. Data came from immunoSEQ multiplex PCR; TCRdb stores just in-frame clones and leaves some out. The table records about 800,000 clones, about 96% of them present only once. Naive CD8 cells lacked CD45RO and underwent positive selection for CCR7, leaving out terminally differentiated effector memory CD45RA+ cells. Sequenced sample: naive CD8+ T cells sorted from blood. The receptors stem from a young man in good health.

The J gene is TRBJ2-7, the V gene TRBV4-3; 9 bases align to TRBD1. This CDR3 spans 15 amino acids. The V and J ends lost 3 bases and 4 bases, in that order; junction bases with no gene match: 7. CDR1 LGHNA and CDR2 YSLEER come from the germline V gene. The CDR3 is CASSHGQGSGYEQYF. As DNA, the CDR3 is TGCGCCAGCAGCCACGGACAGGGGAGCGGATACGAGCAGTACTTC.

The chain is built from TRBV10-3 and TRBJ1-1, with no clear D. Trimming shortened V by 6 bases and J by 11 bases, and 22 bases separated the two germline ends. Per germline, CDR1 ENHRY and CDR2 SYGVKD. This CDR3 spans 14 amino acids. CDR3 DNA: TGTGCCATCAGCGACATAGCGACACGGGTGGATGCTTTCTTT. This gives the protein CAISDIATRVDAFF.

This chain joins TRBV14 and TRBJ1-2; D gene unclear. CDR3 length equals 15 residues. Trimming cost V 0 bases and J 2 bases, with 10 bases left between them. Germline CDR1 SGHDN, CDR2 FVKESK. CDR3 residues: CASSQDFTANYGYTF. CDR3 bases: TGTGCCAGCAGCCAAGATTTCACCGCAAACTATGGCTACACCTTC.

In the case of this clone: Other DNA sequences within the sample encode an identical CDR3. This chain joins TRBV9 and TRBJ2-7; no reliable D call. CDR3 length: 13 amino acids. The V end was cut by 4 bases, the J end by 2 bases, with 10 bases between. Looked up from germline, CDR1 is SGDLS and CDR2 is YYNGEE. The CDR3 DNA follows: TGTGCCAGCAGCCCCCCCGGTACCTACGAGCAGTACTTC. Protein: CASSPPGTYEQYF.

The chain links TRBV7-2 to TRBJ2-7, with D unresolved. The CDR3 is 13 amino acids. Germline CDR1 is SGHTA and CDR2 is FQGNSA. Trimming removed 3 bases from V and 3 bases from J, with 9 bases in between. The CDR3 coding sequence is TGTGCCAGCAGCTTTTCCGAAAGCTACGAGCAGTACTTC. Its translation is CASSFSESYEQYF.

This chain connects TRBV19 to TRBJ2-1; maybe TRBD2 (5 bases). V was trimmed by 2 bases and J by 0 bases, leaving 14 bases between them. There are 17 residues in the CDR3. Looked up from germline, CDR1 is LNHDA and CDR2 is SQIVND (reference sequence). CDR3 bases: TGTGCCAGTAGTATATATCTCGGGGTAGGCTCCTACAATGAGCAGTTCTTC. This translates into CASSIYLGVGSYNEQFF.

CDR3: CASSLGTSGSGLRNEQFF. The CDR3 coding sequence is TGTGCCAGCAGCTTGGGTACTAGCGGGAGCGGGCTCCGGAATGAGCAGTTCTTC. V is TRBV7-8 and J is TRBJ2-1, with 11 bases lining up with TRBD2. CDR3 size: 18 residues. Germline CDR1 is SGHVS and CDR2 is FQNEAQ. The J segment lost 7 bases and the V segment lost 3 bases, leaving 14 bases of the junction unmatched.

This chain uses TRBV27 with TRBJ2-2; 8 nucleotides agree with TRBD1. Germline assignment: CDR1 MNHEY and CDR2 SMNVEV (reference sequence). This CDR3 has 15 residues. V shed 6 bases, J shed 1 base, and the junction held 4 bases outside the gene matches. This CDR3 is CASRSGTGNTGELFF. CDR3 coding DNA: TGTGCCAGCAGGTCCGGGACAGGGAACACCGGGGAGCTGTTTTTT.

The chain couples TRBV27 to TRBJ1-5; D not certain. Germline V gives CDR1 MNHEY, CDR2 SMNVEV (reference sequence). Trimming took 6 bases from V and 0 from J, leaving 6 bases between them. The CDR3 contains 13 residues. The CDR3 loop is CASRGNSNQPQHF. The CDR3 DNA reads as TGTGCCAGCAGGGGGAATAGCAATCAGCCCCAGCATTTT.

The chain carries TRBV5-1 and TRBJ2-1, with D possibly being TRBD1 or TRBD2 (5 bases each). Germline CDR1 and CDR2: SGHRS and YFSETQ. The CDR3 spans 16 residues. V was pared by 4 bases and J by 5 bases, with 19 bases between. The CDR3 is CASSTEQDLRDNEQFF. CDR3 nucleotides: TGCGCCAGCAGCACGGAACAGGACCTGAGGGACAATGAGCAGTTCTTC.

CDR3 amino acids: CASSSQGPLYGYTF. CDR3 DNA: TGTGCCAGCAGTTCCCAGGGACCACTCTATGGCTACACCTTC. This chain connects TRBV27 to TRBJ1-2; D possibly corresponds to TRBD1 (5 bases). With 4 bases removed from V and 4 bases from J, the gap between germline ends came to 13 bases. This CDR3 is 14 amino acids long. Germline values: CDR1 MNHEY, CDR2 SMNVEV (reference sequence).

The rearrangement links TRBV25-1 to TRBJ2-1; 10 positions agree with TRBD2. From germline, CDR1 is MGHDK and CDR2 SYGVNS. This CDR3 is built from 17 residues. Trimming at V came to 4 bases and at J to 2 bases, leaving 8 bases not matched to a gene. CDR3 residues: CASSASWTSGPYNEQFF. The CDR3 bases are TGTGCCAGCAGTGCAAGCTGGACTAGCGGACCCTACAATGAGCAGTTCTTC.

V usage is TRBV5-4 and J usage is TRBJ2-7, with D perhaps given as TRBD1 or TRBD2 (5 bases each). V shed 4 bases and J shed 4 bases, with 18 bases lying between them. From germline, CDR1 is SGHNT and CDR2 YYREEE (reference sequence). CDR3 length equals 15 residues. For the CDR3, the DNA is TGTGCCAGCAGCACGGGTGACAGTTCGGGATACGAGCAGTACTTC. Amino acid sequence: CASSTGDSSGYEQYF.

The chain employs TRBV2 and TRBJ1-1; 8 bases match TRBD1. Germline V lookup: CDR1 SNHLY, CDR2 FYNNEI. Losses at the gene ends were 7 bases for V and 2 bases for J; bases not matched to a gene: 9. The CDR3 contains 15 residues. CDR3 bases: TGTGCCAGCACCCAACTCAGGGGGCTAAACACTGAAGCTTTCTTT. Protein sequence: CASTQLRGLNTEAFF.

V is TRBV7-9 and J is TRBJ1-2; 8 nucleotides match TRBD1. The CDR3 extends over 15 amino acids. Germline values: CDR1 SEHNR, CDR2 FQNEAQ (reference sequence). J was trimmed by 3 bases and V by 4 bases; bases with no gene match: 7. The CDR3 DNA reads TGTGCCAGCAGCTCGAGGACAGGGACAGACTATGGCTACACCTTC. Residues: CASSSRTGTDYGYTF.

This chain connects TRBV10-1 to TRBJ2-1; D assignment may be TRBD1 or TRBD2 (6 bases each). Germline lookup yields CDR1 WNHNN and CDR2 SYGVQD (reference sequence). With 6 bases removed from V and 0 bases from J, the gap between germline ends came to 12 bases. The CDR3 is 15 amino acids. CDR3 sequence: CASSQKGGSYNEQFF. The DNA of the CDR3 is TGCGCCAGCAGCCAAAAGGGGGGCTCCTACAATGAGCAGTTCTTC.

The chain combines TRBV27 with TRBJ1-1; TRBD1 agrees at 7 bases. CDR3 length: 19 amino acids. V dropped 1 base and J dropped 1; count of bases not matched to a gene: 15. Germline V CDR1 and CDR2: MNHEY, SMNVEV (reference sequence). The CDR3 loop is CASSLFQTGQSRTNTEAFF. In DNA form, the CDR3 reads TGTGCCAGCAGTTTATTTCAAACGGGACAGAGTCGGACGAACACTGAAGCTTTCTTT.

The chain employs TRBV7-9 and TRBJ2-7; TRBD2 agrees at 8 bases. J gave up 10 bases and V 11 bases, and 13 bases lay outside the gene matches. The CDR3 has 12 amino acids. Germline V lookup: CDR1 SEHNR, CDR2 FQNEAQ (reference sequence). CDR3 protein: CASGGLAAGQYF. The CDR3 DNA reads TGTGCCTCAGGCGGACTAGCAGCGGGACAGTACTTC. The variable domain in full, completed from reference TRBV7-9 and TRBJ2-7, reads DTGVSQNPRHKITKRGQNVTFRCDPISEHNRLYWYRQTLGQGPEFLTYFQNEAQLEKSRLLSDRFSAERPKGSFSTLEIQRTEQGDSAMYLCASGGLAAGQYFGPGTRLTVT.

The chain employs TRBV29-1 and TRBJ1-2; 10 bases agree with TRBD1. The CDR3 is made up of 14 amino acids. Germline assignment: CDR1 SQVTM and CDR2 ANQGSEA. V trimming: 1 base; J trimming: 4 bases; junction bases outside the gene matches: 3. The CDR3 bases are TGCAGCGTTGAAGGGACAGGGGGAACCTATGGCTACACCTTC. Translation: CSVEGTGGTYGYTF.

V usage is TRBV13 and J usage is TRBJ2-1; 9 bases are shared with TRBD2. Germline V gives CDR1 PRHDT, CDR2 FYEKMQ (reference sequence). J lost 4 bases, V lost 6 bases, and 10 bases had no gene match. The CDR3 is made up of 16 amino acids. This CDR3 is CASRVTGLAPYNEQFF. CDR3 bases: TGTGCCAGCAGAGTTACGGGACTAGCTCCATACAATGAGCAGTTCTTC.

V is TRBV15 and J is TRBJ1-1; no definite D call. Trimming took off 0 bases at V and 6 bases at J, with 14 bases between the two ends. The germline V gene encodes CDR1 LNHNV and CDR2 YYDKDF (reference sequence). The CDR3 length is 15 residues. This CDR3 reads CATSRDSRELAEAFF. The CDR3 nucleotides read TGTGCCACCAGCAGAGATTCCCGGGAACTCGCTGAAGCTTTCTTT.

The chain links TRBV27 to TRBJ2-3, with TRBD2 matching over 7 bases. From germline, CDR1 is MNHEY and CDR2 SMNVEV (reference sequence). The junction had 11 bases not matched to a gene; V was cut back by 3 bases and J by 2 bases. The CDR3 is 17 residues long. CDR3 protein: CASSFILTGGITDTQYF. The CDR3 DNA sequence: TGTGCCAGCAGTTTTATTTTGACGGGAGGAATCACAGATACGCAGTATTTT.

The V and J genes are TRBV5-1 and TRBJ2-5; D gene ambiguous. The CDR3 consists of 16 residues. From germline, CDR1 is SGHRS and CDR2 YFSETQ. Trimming pared 3 bases from V and 5 bases from J, leaving 20 bases between. The CDR3: CASSYLDWAQTETQYF. CDR3 DNA: TGCGCCAGCAGCTACCTAGACTGGGCGCAGACGGAGACCCAGTACTTC.

The table lists this clone with a count of one. This chain joins TRBV27 and TRBJ2-2; D is unclear. V dropped 5 bases and J dropped 5 bases, with 12 bases sitting between them. The CDR3 runs 14 residues. Germline lookup yields CDR1 MNHEY and CDR2 SMNVEV (reference sequence). CDR3 in DNA: TGTGCCAGCAGTCCTACCCGGCTGACCGGGGAGCTGTTTTTT. Its protein is CASSPTRLTGELFF.

To note about this clone: Other nucleotide sequences in the sample specify the same CDR3. The gene calls are TRBV7-9 and TRBJ1-5, with D unclear. This CDR3 contains 11 residues. Germline V gives CDR1 SEHNR, CDR2 FQNEAQ (reference sequence). V lost 1 base, J lost 9 bases, and 4 bases lay in between. The CDR3 here is CASSLDGPQHF. Here the CDR3 DNA reads TGTGCCAGCAGCTTAGACGGGCCCCAGCATTTT.

J is TRBJ1-2 and V is TRBV28, with no clear D. This CDR3 comprises 13 residues. From germline, CDR1 is MDHEN and CDR2 SYDVKM. Trimming left V 6 bases short and J 9 bases short, with 17 bases between. The CDR3 DNA sequence: TGTGCCAGCAGCTTCACCTCCTCAGATCGCTACACCTTC. Translated, it gives CASSFTSSDRYTF.